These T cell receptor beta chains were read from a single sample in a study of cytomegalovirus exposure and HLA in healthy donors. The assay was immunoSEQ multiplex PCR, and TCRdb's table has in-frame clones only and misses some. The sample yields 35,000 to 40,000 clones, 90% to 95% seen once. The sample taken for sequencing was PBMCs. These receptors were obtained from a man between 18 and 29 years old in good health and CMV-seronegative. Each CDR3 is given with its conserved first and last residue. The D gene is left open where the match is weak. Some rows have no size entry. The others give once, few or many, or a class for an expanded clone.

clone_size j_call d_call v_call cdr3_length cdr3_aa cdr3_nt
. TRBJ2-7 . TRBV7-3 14 CASSRGRGTYEQYF TGTGCCAGCAGCCGAGGCAGGGGAACCTACGAGCAGTACTTC
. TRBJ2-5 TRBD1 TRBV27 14 CASGEIGGVETQYF TGTGCCAGCGGGGAGATAGGGGGCGTGGAGACCCAGTACTTC
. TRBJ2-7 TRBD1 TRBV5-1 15 CASSLAGTGFHEQYF TGCGCCAGCAGCTTGGCCGGGACAGGGTTCCACGAGCAGTACTTC
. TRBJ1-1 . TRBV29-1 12 CSVGALNTEAFF TGCAGCGTTGGGGCCCTGAACACTGAAGCTTTCTTT
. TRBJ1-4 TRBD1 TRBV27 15 CASSPYRGFREKLFF TGTGCCAGCAGTCCCTACAGGGGTTTCCGGGAAAAACTGTTTTTT
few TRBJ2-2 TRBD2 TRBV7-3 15 CASSWTSGDTGELFF TGTGCCAGCAGCTGGACTAGCGGGGACACCGGGGAGCTGTTTTTT
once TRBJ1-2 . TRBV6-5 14 CASSYSDRSYGYTF TGTGCCAGCAGTTATTCGGACAGATCCTATGGCTACACCTTC
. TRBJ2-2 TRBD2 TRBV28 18 CASSGTSGKESNTGELFF TGTGCCAGCAGTGGGACTAGCGGGAAAGAGAGTAACACCGGGGAGCTGTTTTTT
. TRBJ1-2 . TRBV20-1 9 CKDRYGYTF TGCAAAGACAGATATGGCTACACCTTC
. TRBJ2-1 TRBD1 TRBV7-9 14 CASSRDRGHNEQFF TGTGCCAGCAGCCGGGACAGGGGCCACAATGAGCAGTTCTTC
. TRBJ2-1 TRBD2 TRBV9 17 CASSALAGGLTGNEQFF TGTGCCAGCAGCGCATTAGCGGGAGGACTTACGGGGAATGAGCAGTTCTTC
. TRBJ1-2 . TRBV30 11 CAWATGGGYTF TGTGCCTGGGCCACGGGGGGTGGCTACACCTTC
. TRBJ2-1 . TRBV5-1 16 CASTRDGLGAGNEQFF TGCGCCAGCACCCGGGACGGACTGGGGGCCGGCAATGAGCAGTTCTTC
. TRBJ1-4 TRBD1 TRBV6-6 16 CASNRGRRSTNEKLFF TGTGCCAGCAACAGGGGGCGTCGTTCAACTAATGAAAAACTGTTTTTT
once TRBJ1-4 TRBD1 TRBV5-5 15 CASSLGVTGVEKLFF TGTGCCAGCAGCTTGGGTGTCACAGGGGTTGAAAAACTGTTTTTT
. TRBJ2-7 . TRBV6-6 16 CASSYSSFGVPREQYF TGTGCCAGCAGTTACTCGTCTTTCGGGGTTCCGCGGGAGCAGTACTTC
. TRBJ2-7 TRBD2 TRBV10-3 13 CAIRGTSGYEQYF TGTGCCATCAGAGGGACTAGCGGTTACGAGCAGTACTTC